The next 27 T cell receptor beta chains were all read from a single sample in a study of T-cell memory formation after mild COVID-19. TCRdb used MiXCR to reprocess the 5' RACE reads, holding one entry per CDR3 protein. The data contain about 170,000 distinct CDR3 sequences, roughly 13% of them singletons. Specimen: PBMCs or a T cell subset sorted from them (not recorded which). Receptors originate from a man younger than 35 who had mild COVID-19 (a few samples of this study predate the infection). Cell type and time point are not known.

The J gene is TRBJ1-2, the V gene TRBV20-1; D uncertain. Trimming left V 6 bases short and J 7 bases short, with 21 bases between. CDR1 and CDR2 (germline): DFQATT, SNEGSKA (reference sequence). The CDR3 is made up of 14 amino acids. In DNA form, the CDR3 reads TGCAGTGCCGAAAAGCCCCCTAGGGCTAGTGGCTACACCTTC. It is translated as CSAEKPPRASGYTF.

This clonotype was found a few times. The chain links TRBV6-4 to TRBJ2-3, with a possible D match to TRBD2 (6 bases). The CDR3 is 13 residues long. The V and J ends lost 6 bases and 6 bases respectively, with 13 bases between them. Germline loops: CDR1 MRHNA, CDR2 SNTAGT. In nucleotides, the CDR3 is TGTGCCAGCAGCTGGAGCCGGGGGGATACGCAGTATTTT. Translated, it gives CASSWSRGDTQYF.

This clonotype was observed a handful of times. The chain uses TRBV20-1 and TRBJ1-1; D remains unclear. From germline, CDR1 is DFQATT and CDR2 SNEGSKA (reference sequence). This CDR3 contains 12 residues. The ends were cut back, 3 bases at V and 6 bases at J, with 11 bases in the middle. The CDR3 sequence is CSASSGSPEAFF. The CDR3 bases are TGCAGTGCTAGCTCAGGTAGCCCTGAAGCTTTCTTT.

In its sample, this clonotype was seen a few times. J is TRBJ1-4 and V is TRBV5-1; 9 nucleotides align to TRBD1. The J segment lost 8 bases and the V segment lost 0 bases, leaving 8 bases of the junction unmatched. The germline V gene encodes CDR1 SGHRS and CDR2 YFSETQ. There are 16 residues in the CDR3. This CDR3 reads CASSLETGGAEEKLFF. CDR3 nucleotides: TGCGCCAGCAGCTTGGAAACAGGGGGCGCAGAAGAAAAACTGTTTTTT.

This clonotype was seen only a few times. The chain carries TRBV5-1 and TRBJ2-1; the match to TRBD2 covers 9 bases. Trimming took 0 bases from V and 9 from J; bases not matched to a gene: 10. CDR1 and CDR2 from the germline V gene are SGHRS and YFSETQ. CDR3 length: 16 residues. CDR3 nucleotides: TGCGCCAGCAGCTTGGATCCTAGCGGGGTAGCGGTTGAGCAGTTCTTC. It specifies CASSLDPSGVAVEQFF. Looking up the rest from reference TRBV5-1 and TRBJ2-1 gives the full variable domain: KAGVTQTPRYLIKTRGQQVTLSCSPISGHRSVSWYQQTPGQGLQFLFEYFSETQRNKGNFPGRFSGRQFSNSRSEMNVSTLELGDSALYLCASSLDPSGVAVEQFFGPGTRLTVL.

The sample holds a few counts of this clonotype. The chain links TRBV4-3 to TRBJ1-1; a weak D match, TRBD1 (5 bases). V dropped 2 bases and J dropped 8 bases, with 12 bases sitting between them. The CDR3 sequence is 13 residues long. From germline, CDR1 is LGHNA and CDR2 YSLEER. The CDR3: CASSQPGGAEAFF. Written as DNA, the CDR3 is TGCGCCAGCAGCCAACCCGGGGGTGCCGAAGCTTTCTTT.

The chain employs TRBV7-9 and TRBJ1-5; D perhaps matches TRBD1 (5 bases). Germline V gives CDR1 SEHNR, CDR2 FQNEAQ (reference sequence). The CDR3 covers 16 residues. Trimming shortened V by 5 bases and J by 1 base, and 15 bases separated the two germline ends. Here the CDR3 reads CASSGPGTGSNQPQHF. DNA for the CDR3: TGTGCCAGCAGCGGACCCGGGACGGGGAGCAATCAGCCCCAGCATTTT.

The sample holds a few counts of this clonotype. This chain joins TRBV12-3 or TRBV12-4 and TRBJ1-5; D not resolved. Trimming took off 6 bases at V and 4 bases at J, with 10 bases between the two ends. CDR3 length: 13 amino acids. CDR3 protein: CASSRERNQPQHF. The CDR3 DNA sequence: TGTGCCAGCAGCCGTGAAAGAAATCAGCCCCAGCATTTT.

This clonotype was observed at least ten times. The J gene is TRBJ1-6, the V gene TRBV5-1, with 9 bases that match TRBD1. The CDR3 is made up of 14 amino acids. V shed 4 bases, J shed 7 bases, and the junction held 3 bases outside the gene matches. Germline loops: CDR1 SGHRS, CDR2 YFSETQ. CDR3 in amino acids: CASSPGTGNSPLHF. CDR3 nucleotide sequence: TGCGCCAGCAGCCCCGGGACAGGGAATTCACCCCTCCACTTT.

This clonotype came up a few times. CDR3 DNA sequence: TGTGCCAGCACTCGCCCTCCATCCTACGAGCAGTACTTC. The encoded protein is CASTRPPSYEQYF. This chain joins TRBV6-6 and TRBJ2-7; no firm D call. From germline, CDR1 is MNHNY and CDR2 SVGAGI (reference sequence). Trimming took 7 bases from V and 1 from J, leaving 11 bases between them. CDR3 length: 13 amino acids.

This clonotype was counted a few times. The V call is TRBV7-9, the J call TRBJ1-4; D remains unclear. V gave up 6 bases and J gave up 0 bases, with 11 bases separating them. The germline gives CDR1 SEHNR, CDR2 FQNEAQ (reference sequence). The CDR3 is 15 residues long. In nucleotides, the CDR3 is TGTGCCAGCAGTACAAACGGTGCAACTAATGAAAAACTGTTTTTT. The encoded protein is CASSTNGATNEKLFF.

This clonotype appeared many times. The chain has TRBV6-5 and TRBJ2-7; 7 positions agree with TRBD1. The CDR3 is 15 residues long. Germline values: CDR1 MNHEY, CDR2 SVGAGI. With 6 bases clipped from V and 2 bases from J, the junction kept 10 bases outside the gene matches. The CDR3 protein is CASRDATQGAYEQYF. The CDR3 DNA reads TGTGCCAGCAGAGACGCCACGCAGGGGGCCTACGAGCAGTACTTC.

V gene TRBV5-1 combines with J gene TRBJ1-2, with TRBD1 matching over 8 bases. Germline loops: CDR1 SGHRS, CDR2 YFSETQ. With V trimmed by 8 bases and J by 8 bases, 8 bases remained unmatched. The CDR3 runs 12 residues. In DNA, the CDR3 is TGCGCCAGTGTGGGGACAGGTACCGGCTACACCTTC. Translated: CASVGTGTGYTF.

V gene TRBV6-5 combines with J gene TRBJ1-2; D is unclear. Between the trimmed V and J ends, which lost 5 bases and 8 bases, there was a span of 12 bases. Germline assignment: CDR1 MNHEY and CDR2 SVGAGI. The length of the CDR3 is 12 residues. The CDR3 spells CASSGEGSGYTF. CDR3 nucleotides: TGTGCCAGCAGTGGTGAGGGTTCCGGCTACACCTTC.

This clonotype was counted many times. This chain connects TRBV5-5 to TRBJ2-2; D uncertain. The V end lost 1 base, the J end lost 1 base, and 5 bases lay between the germline ends. The CDR3 is 14 amino acids. CDR1 is SGHKS and CDR2 is YYEKEE in the germline V gene (reference sequence). CDR3 nucleotide sequence: TGTGCCAGCAGCTTGTCGGGGAACACCGGGGAGCTGTTTTTT. Amino acids: CASSLSGNTGELFF.

The V gene is TRBV5-1, the J gene TRBJ2-2; no clear D gene. The V end lost 6 bases, the J end lost 3 bases, and 12 bases lay between the germline ends. This CDR3 is 14 amino acids long. CDR1 is SGHRS and CDR2 is YFSETQ in the germline V gene. CDR3 nucleotide sequence: TGCGCCAGCAAGATAAACTTTGACACCGGGGAGCTGTTTTTT. Translated, it gives CASKINFDTGELFF.

This clonotype showed up just a few times. The chain carries TRBV20-1 and TRBJ2-7; 9 nucleotides align to TRBD2. V shed 6 bases and J 4 bases; nucleotides not matched to a gene: 1. The CDR3 has 11 residues. In germline, CDR1 is DFQATT, CDR2 SNEGSKA (reference sequence). The CDR3 nucleotides are TGCAGTGCCCTAGCGGGATACGAGCAGTACGTC. Its translation: CSALAGYEQYV.

This clonotype turned up a few times. The V call is TRBV28, the J call TRBJ2-3; a weak D match, TRBD2 (6 bases). Trimming shortened V by 6 bases and J by 4 bases, and 20 bases separated the two germline ends. Germline V gives CDR1 MDHEN, CDR2 SYDVKM. This CDR3 comprises 16 residues. The CDR3 DNA follows: TGTGCCAGCAGCTACGGAACTGGGACTCCTCCAGATACGCAGTATTTT. Amino acids: CASSYGTGTPPDTQYF.

The chain has TRBV20-1 and TRBJ1-5, with D hard to call. Germline values: CDR1 DFQATT, CDR2 SNEGSKA (reference sequence). Trimming took 0 bases from V and 1 from J, leaving 10 bases between them. This CDR3 is 15 amino acids long. The CDR3 is CSARDVSGSNQPQHF. The CDR3 region has the DNA TGCAGTGCTAGAGATGTAAGCGGGAGCAATCAGCCCCAGCATTTT.

The V call is TRBV30, the J call TRBJ1-1, with D perhaps matching TRBD1 (6 bases). The germline V and J ends were trimmed by 0 bases and 3 bases, with 11 bases remaining between them. The germline CDR1 and CDR2 sequences are GTSNPN and SVGIG (reference sequence). The CDR3 is made up of 14 amino acids. CDR3 sequence: CAWSVKGGDTEAFF. The CDR3 DNA reads TGTGCCTGGAGTGTGAAGGGGGGCGACACTGAAGCTTTCTTT.

For this clonotype: At one end, the junction sequence differs from germline, possibly due to a read error. The V and J genes are TRBV7-7 and TRBJ2-5; TRBD2 aligns across 11 bases. CDR1 SSHAT and CDR2 FNYEAQ come from the germline V gene (reference sequence). This CDR3 contains 15 residues. As DNA, the CDR3 is TGTGCTAGCAGCTTAGGGGGACTAGCGGCGGAGACCCAGTACTTC. It encodes CASSLGGLAAETQYF.

This clonotype has just a few counts. CDR3 sequence: CASSPHLGGSWNTEAFF. CDR3 in DNA: TGCGCCAGCAGCCCGCACCTGGGGGGATCTTGGAACACTGAAGCTTTCTTT. The V call is TRBV4-3, the J call TRBJ1-1; a weak D match, TRBD1 (5 bases). This CDR3 region has 17 residues. Germline values: CDR1 LGHNA, CDR2 YSLEER. Trimming removed 4 bases from V and 1 base from J, with 19 bases in between.

This clonotype was detected a few times. CDR3 in amino acids: CASSPWGTGNSPLHF. The DNA of the CDR3 is TGTGCCAGCAGTCCCTGGGGGACAGGGAATTCACCCCTCCACTTT. The chain combines TRBV6-5 with TRBJ1-6; 9 nucleotides match TRBD1. The V segment lost 5 bases and the J segment 7 bases; nucleotides outside the gene matches: 6. This CDR3 has 15 amino acids. Germline V gene lookup returns CDR1 MNHEY and CDR2 SVGAGI.

This clonotype was detected many times. The CDR3 DNA sequence: TGTGCCAGCAGCCCTCAGGCCTTAAGGGTAACGGAGGCCCTCCACTTT. Protein: CASSPQALRVTEALHF. V gene TRBV11-2 combines with J gene TRBJ1-6; D gene uncertain. CDR3 length: 16 residues. The V end lost 5 bases, the J end lost 14 bases, and 25 bases lay between the germline ends. CDR1 and CDR2 from the germline V gene are SGHAT and FQNNGV.

This clonotype came up many times. This chain uses TRBV7-2 with TRBJ2-3; TRBD2 aligns across 14 bases. The length of the CDR3 is 17 residues. The V segment lost 5 bases and the J segment 5 bases; nucleotides outside the gene matches: 9. The V gene's germline CDR1 is SGHTA and CDR2 FQGNSA. As DNA, the CDR3 is TGTGCCAGCAGCCCCCCCGGACTAGCGGGGGGTGGAGATACGCAGTATTTT. Translated: CASSPPGLAGGGDTQYF.

The sample holds a few counts of this clonotype. The chain couples TRBV20-1 to TRBJ2-7; 7 bases align to TRBD1. Germline V gives CDR1 DFQATT, CDR2 SNEGSKA (reference sequence). V lost 0 bases and J lost 2; bases outside the gene matches: 4. CDR3 length: 14 amino acids. The CDR3 protein is CSARDPQGAYEQYV. CDR3 DNA: TGCAGTGCTAGAGACCCGCAGGGGGCCTACGAGCAGTACGTC.

This clonotype was observed many times. The gene calls are TRBV4-3 and TRBJ1-5; D not resolved. CDR3 length: 16 amino acids. Trimming stripped 0 bases from V and 7 bases from J, with 16 bases between. Germline assignment: CDR1 LGHNA and CDR2 YSLEER. CDR3 region: CASSQDLPGYGQPQHF. CDR3 DNA sequence: TGCGCCAGCAGCCAAGATCTTCCAGGCTATGGCCAGCCCCAGCATTTT.